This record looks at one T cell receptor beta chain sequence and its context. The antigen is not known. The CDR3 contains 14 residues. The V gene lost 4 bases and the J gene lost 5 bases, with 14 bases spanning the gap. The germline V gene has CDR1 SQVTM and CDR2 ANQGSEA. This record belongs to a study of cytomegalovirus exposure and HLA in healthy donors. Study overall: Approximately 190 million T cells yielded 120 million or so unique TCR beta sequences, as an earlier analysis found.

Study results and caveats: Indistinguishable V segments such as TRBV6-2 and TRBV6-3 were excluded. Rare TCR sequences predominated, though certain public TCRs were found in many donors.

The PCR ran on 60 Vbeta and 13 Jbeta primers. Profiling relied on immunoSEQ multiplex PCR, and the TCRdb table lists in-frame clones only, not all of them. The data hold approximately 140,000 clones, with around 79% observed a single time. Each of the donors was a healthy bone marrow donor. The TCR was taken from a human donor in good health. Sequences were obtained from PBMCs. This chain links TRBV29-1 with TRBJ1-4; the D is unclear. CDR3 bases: TGCAGCGTTGGAGAGGGAGCCCCCAATGAAAAACTGTTTTTT. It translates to CSVGEGAPNEKLFF.